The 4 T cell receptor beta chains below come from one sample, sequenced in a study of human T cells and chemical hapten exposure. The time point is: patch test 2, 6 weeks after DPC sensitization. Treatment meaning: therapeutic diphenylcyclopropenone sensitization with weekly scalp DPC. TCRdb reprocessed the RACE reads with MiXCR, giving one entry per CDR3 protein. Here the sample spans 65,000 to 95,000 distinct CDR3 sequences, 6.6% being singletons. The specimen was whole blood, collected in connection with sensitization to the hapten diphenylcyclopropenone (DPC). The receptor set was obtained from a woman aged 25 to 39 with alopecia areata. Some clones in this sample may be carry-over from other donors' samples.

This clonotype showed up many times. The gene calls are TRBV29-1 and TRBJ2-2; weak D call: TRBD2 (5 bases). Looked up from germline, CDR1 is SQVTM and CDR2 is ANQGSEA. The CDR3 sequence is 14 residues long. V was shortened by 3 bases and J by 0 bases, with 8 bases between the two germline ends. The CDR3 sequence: CSVDPGTNTGELFF. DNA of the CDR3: TGCAGCGTTGACCCGGGAACGAACACCGGGGAGCTGTTTTTT.

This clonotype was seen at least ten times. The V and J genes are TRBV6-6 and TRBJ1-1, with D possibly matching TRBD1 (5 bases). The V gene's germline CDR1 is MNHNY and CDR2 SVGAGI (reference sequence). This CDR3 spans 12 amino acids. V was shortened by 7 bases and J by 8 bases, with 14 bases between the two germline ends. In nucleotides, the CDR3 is TGTGCCAGCAACGAAATCAGACAGGAAGCTTTCTTT. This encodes CASNEIRQEAFF.

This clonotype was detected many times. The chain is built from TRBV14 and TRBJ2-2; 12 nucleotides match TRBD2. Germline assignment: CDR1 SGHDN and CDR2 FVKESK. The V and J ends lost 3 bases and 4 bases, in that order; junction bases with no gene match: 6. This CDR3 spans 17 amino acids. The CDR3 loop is CASSHSLAGGFTGELFF. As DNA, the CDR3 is TGTGCCAGCAGCCACTCCCTAGCGGGGGGGTTCACCGGGGAGCTGTTTTTT.

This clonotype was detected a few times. The CDR3 spells CASTSEGDTQYF. The CDR3 nucleotides read TGTGCCAGCACGTCCGAGGGAGATACGCAGTATTTT. V is TRBV7-9 and J is TRBJ2-3; tentatively, D is TRBD2 (5 bases). The CDR3 has 12 residues. CDR1 and CDR2 (germline): SEHNR, FQNEAQ (reference sequence). Trimming took off 7 bases at V and 5 bases at J, with 10 bases between the two ends. Supplemented by reference TRBV7-9 and TRBJ2-3, the full variable domain reads DTGVSQNPRHKITKRGQNVTFRCDPISEHNRLYWYRQTLGQGPEFLTYFQNEAQLEKSRLLSDRFSAERPKGSFSTLEIQRTEQGDSAMYLCASTSEGDTQYFGPGTRLTVL.